The next 32 T cell receptor beta chains were all read from a single sample in a study of blood T cell repertoires in COVID-19 (TCRdb year 2020). Library preparation used the immunoSEQ multiplex PCR assay. TCRdb took this table from immuneACCESS and kept in-frame rearrangements with V and J called. Such tables lack part of the clones; where checked against another copy, unresolved V genes explain under half of the gap, and the rest is unexplained. In all, the sample holds more than 85,000 clones, and around 75% of those were seen once. Approximately 25% of the sample is held by the ten biggest clonotypes. Sequenced: peripheral blood. All receptors come from a man aged 70 or older with acute or convalescent COVID-19.

This CDR3 is CASSRGQGSEKLFF. The DNA of the CDR3 is TGTGCCAGCAGCCGGGGACAGGGAAGCGAAAAACTGTTTTTT. The rearrangement links TRBV11-2 to TRBJ1-4; 9 positions match TRBD1. J lost 8 bases, V lost 5 bases, and 6 bases had no gene match. The CDR3 loop spans 14 amino acids. Looked up from germline, CDR1 is SGHAT and CDR2 is FQNNGV.

This chain links TRBV5-1 with TRBJ1-1; no clear D gene. V lost 10 bases, J lost 3 bases, and 22 bases lay in between. CDR1 is SGHRS, CDR2 YFSETQ, per germline. This CDR3 region has 15 residues. The CDR3 region is CASTINPGSDTEAFF. CDR3 DNA: TGCGCCTCCACCATTAACCCGGGATCGGACACTGAAGCTTTCTTT.

The V and J genes are TRBV7-8 and TRBJ2-3; 12 bases line up with TRBD2. This CDR3 comprises 19 residues. Losses at the gene ends were 2 bases for V and 2 bases for J; bases not matched to a gene: 11. Germline V gene data show CDR1 as SGHVS and CDR2 as FQNEAQ. CDR3 residues: CASSLWLAGGPRITDTQYF. CDR3 DNA sequence: TGTGCCAGCAGCTTATGGCTAGCGGGAGGGCCAAGAATCACAGATACGCAGTATTTT.

The V gene is TRBV6-2 or TRBV6-3, the J gene TRBJ2-7; TRBD2 aligns across 8 bases. The CDR3 contains 15 residues. Germline V gene lookup returns CDR1 MNHEY and CDR2 SVGEGT. V was clipped by 4 bases and J by 0 bases; unmatched bases: 5. CDR3 nucleotide sequence: TGTGCCAGCAGTTCCACTAGCGGTACCTCCTACGAGCAGTACTTC. This sequence encodes CASSSTSGTSYEQYF.

The rearrangement links TRBV5-1 to TRBJ1-2, with D unresolved. This CDR3 is 15 amino acids long. V was trimmed by 3 bases and J by 8 bases, leaving 20 bases between them. The germline gives CDR1 SGHRS, CDR2 YFSETQ. CDR3: CASSSLSGSGLGYTF. Here the CDR3 DNA reads TGCGCCAGCAGCTCCCTATCCGGTAGCGGGCTCGGCTACACCTTC.

The chain links TRBV7-8 to TRBJ2-7, with 8 bases lining up with TRBD1. The CDR3 loop spans 13 amino acids. Germline V gene data show CDR1 as SGHVS and CDR2 as FQNEAQ. With 5 bases clipped from V and 5 bases from J, the junction kept 5 bases outside the gene matches. The CDR3 DNA is TGTGCCAGCAGCCGAGACAGGGGCAACGAGCAGTACTTC. Amino acids: CASSRDRGNEQYF.

This clone appeared a few times. The chain has TRBV4-1 and TRBJ1-3, with a tentative D call TRBD1 (6 bases). The CDR3 is made up of 16 amino acids. Germline V gene data show CDR1 as MGHRA and CDR2 as YSYEKL. The V gene lost 1 base and the J gene lost 0 bases, with 10 bases spanning the gap. CDR3 in amino acids: CASSQVPGDSGNTIYF. Here the CDR3 DNA reads TGCGCCAGCAGCCAAGTCCCAGGGGACTCTGGAAACACCATATATTTT.

The V gene is TRBV3-1 (or the pseudogene TRBV3-2), the J gene TRBJ2-7; 9 bases agree with TRBD2. J gave up 2 bases and V 6 bases, and 5 bases lay outside the gene matches. This CDR3 region has 14 residues. From germline, CDR1 is LGHDT and CDR2 YNNKEL (reference sequence). This CDR3 reads CASSIAGVTYEQYF. In DNA form, the CDR3 reads TGTGCCAGCAGTATAGCGGGAGTCACCTACGAGCAGTACTTC.

The chain recombines TRBV24-1 with TRBJ2-1, with TRBD1 matching over 9 bases. Germline V gene data show CDR1 as KGHDR and CDR2 as SFDVKD. This CDR3 has 15 amino acids. V lost 3 bases, J lost 5 bases, and 4 bases stayed unmatched. In DNA, the CDR3 is TGTGCCACCAGTGATAACAGGGGGCTCCACAATGAGCAGTTCTTC. It encodes CATSDNRGLHNEQFF.

In DNA form, the CDR3 reads TGTGCCAGCAGCGTAGTGGGGACAGGGAAGGAGACCCAGTACTTC. Its protein is CASSVVGTGKETQYF. This chain links TRBV9 with TRBJ2-5, with 9 bases fitting TRBD1. The germline V gene has CDR1 SGDLS and CDR2 YYNGEE. The CDR3 length is 15 residues. Trimming cost V 0 bases and J 5 bases; bases outside gene matches: 5.

This chain connects TRBV6-5 to TRBJ2-7, with 9 positions matching TRBD2. This CDR3 comprises 15 residues. Germline trimming cut 8 bases from V and 3 bases from J; bases unmatched to any gene: 11. Germline CDR1 is MNHEY and CDR2 is SVGAGI. In DNA form, the CDR3 reads TGTGCCAGCGCCGACCAGGGACTAGCCTACTACGAGCAGTACTTC. Translated: CASADQGLAYYEQYF.

The chain employs TRBV4-3 and TRBJ1-5; D gene uncertain. Germline V gene sequence: CDR1 LGHNA, CDR2 YSLEER. Trimming removed 2 bases at V and 5 bases at J, with 10 bases between. CDR3 length equals 14 residues. As DNA, the CDR3 is TGCGCCAGCAGCCAATCTACGATAGATCAGCCCCAGCATTTT. Protein sequence: CASSQSTIDQPQHF.

The chain joins TRBV19 to TRBJ2-7; TRBD1 aligns across 11 bases. The CDR3 is made up of 16 amino acids. Trimming removed 6 bases from V and 3 bases from J; junction bases left unmatched: 10. The germline V gene has CDR1 LNHDA and CDR2 SQIVND (reference sequence). As DNA, the CDR3 is TGTGCCAGTAGACGCGATCCGGGACAGGGGGGCTACGAGCAGTACTTC. Translating gives CASRRDPGQGGYEQYF.

The chain employs TRBV12-3 or TRBV12-4 and TRBJ2-7, with TRBD1 identical over 8 bases. J was trimmed by 7 bases and V by 6 bases; bases with no gene match: 5. This CDR3 has 12 residues. The CDR3 loop reads CASRPGGREQYF. DNA for the CDR3: TGTGCCAGCAGGCCAGGGGGCAGGGAGCAGTACTTC.

J is TRBJ2-1 and V is TRBV27; no firm D call. The V end lost 7 bases, the J end lost 6 bases, and 13 bases lay between the germline ends. CDR3 size: 13 residues. From germline, CDR1 is MNHEY and CDR2 SMNVEV (reference sequence). The CDR3 DNA reads TGTGCCAGCATCTCCCTTGCGTCCAATGAGCAGTTCTTC. Protein sequence: CASISLASNEQFF.

The genes are TRBV15 and TRBJ1-3; the D is unclear. CDR3 length: 15 amino acids. Trimming pared 0 bases from V and 0 bases from J, leaving 6 bases between. The germline CDR1 and CDR2 sequences are LNHNV and YYDKDF (reference sequence). CDR3 sequence reads: CATSRDPSSGNTIYF. Written as DNA, the CDR3 is TGTGCCACCAGCAGAGACCCTTCCTCTGGAAACACCATATATTTT.

V is TRBV6-2 or TRBV6-3 and J is TRBJ1-5, with D maybe TRBD1 (6 bases). Deletions cut 2 bases from V and 7 bases from J, with 12 bases between. The CDR3 contains 14 residues. CDR1 is MNHEY, CDR2 SVGEGT, per germline. This CDR3 reads CASSYGGGGQPQHF. For the CDR3, the DNA is TGTGCCAGCAGTTACGGAGGGGGGGGGCAGCCCCAGCATTTT.

The gene calls are TRBV5-5 and TRBJ1-5; 7 bases align to TRBD1. V gave up 4 bases and J gave up 6 bases; unmatched junction bases: 13. Looked up from germline, CDR1 is SGHKS and CDR2 is YYEKEE (reference sequence). There are 16 residues in the CDR3. For the CDR3, the DNA is TGTGCCAGCAGCCTCGGGGGCGACAGGGCACGTCAGCCCCAGCATTTT. Translation: CASSLGGDRARQPQHF.

Note on this clone: At one of its ends the junction is not consistent with the germline gene, which may arise from a read error. The same CDR3 arises from other DNA sequences in this sample as well. The V and J genes are TRBV24-1 and TRBJ2-3; TRBD1 matches 8 bases. There are 14 residues in the CDR3. Germline V CDR1 and CDR2: KGHDR, SFDVKD. The CDR3 DNA follows: TGCGCCTCTAATTCGGACAGGGACCCAGATACGCAGTATTTT. This codes for CASNSDRDPDTQYF.

The chain couples TRBV27 to TRBJ1-6; D remains unclear. Germline V gene sequence: CDR1 MNHEY, CDR2 SMNVEV (reference sequence). The V end was cut by 3 bases, the J end by 6 bases, with 9 bases between. The CDR3 has 14 amino acids. The CDR3 loop is CASSLWLSNSPLHF. Here the CDR3 DNA reads TGTGCCAGCAGTTTGTGGCTCTCTAATTCACCCCTCCACTTT.

A note on this clone: This sample includes further DNA sequences coding for the same CDR3. The V gene is TRBV7-2, the J gene TRBJ2-1; 10 bases are shared with TRBD2. The V gene end was trimmed by 1 base and the J gene end by 4 bases; junction bases not matched to a gene: 4. The CDR3 loop spans 16 amino acids. Germline lookup yields CDR1 SGHTA and CDR2 FQGNSA. The CDR3 coding sequence is TGTGCCAGCAGCTTAGTAAGCGGGAGGGAGTACAATGAGCAGTTCTTC. Its translation: CASSLVSGREYNEQFF.

This chain uses TRBV14 with TRBJ2-6; possibly TRBD2 for D (5 bases). The CDR3 is 19 amino acids. Germline CDR1 reads SGHDN; CDR2 reads FVKESK. V dropped 0 bases and J dropped 4 bases, with 19 bases sitting between them. CDR3 sequence: CASSQDISMTGYGANVLTF. The CDR3 DNA reads TGTGCCAGCAGCCAAGATATTTCGATGACGGGGTACGGGGCCAACGTCCTGACTTTC.

This chain joins TRBV11-2 and TRBJ2-7; 9 bases are shared with TRBD1. The V gene's germline CDR1 is SGHAT and CDR2 FQNNGV. V lost 5 bases, J lost 5 bases, and 4 bases stayed unmatched. The CDR3 sequence is 13 residues long. The DNA of the CDR3 is TGTGCCAGCAGCCGGGACAGGGCCAACGAGCAGTACTTC. Translating it yields CASSRDRANEQYF.

The chain carries TRBV7-2 and TRBJ2-7, with D perhaps matching TRBD1 (5 bases). Germline V CDR1 and CDR2: SGHTA, FQGNSA. The CDR3 extends over 15 amino acids. Trimming stripped 4 bases from V and 3 bases from J, with 16 bases between. The CDR3: CASSSPSKGLYEQYF. DNA for the CDR3: TGTGCCAGCAGCTCCCCGTCCAAGGGGCTCTACGAGCAGTACTTC.

This rearrangement joins TRBV11-2 to TRBJ2-7, with D tentatively TRBD1 (6 bases). The CDR3 is 12 residues long. The V gene's germline CDR1 is SGHAT and CDR2 FQNNGV. V lost 5 bases, J lost 2 bases, and 7 bases lay in between. The chain's CDR3 is CASSGGAYEQYF. The CDR3 DNA reads TGTGCCAGCAGCGGGGGCGCCTACGAGCAGTACTTC.

This clone was detected only a few times. The chain combines TRBV2 with TRBJ2-5; 14 nucleotides line up with TRBD2. The V gene end was trimmed by 7 bases and the J gene end by 4 bases; junction bases not matched to a gene: 8. CDR1 is SNHLY and CDR2 is FYNNEI in the germline V gene. The CDR3 spans 16 residues. The CDR3: CASNPGLAGGGETQYF. The CDR3 coding sequence is TGTGCCAGCAACCCTGGACTAGCGGGAGGCGGAGAGACCCAGTACTTC.

The rearrangement links TRBV4-2 to TRBJ2-2; a weak D match, TRBD2 (5 bases). The CDR3 is made up of 16 amino acids. Trimming left V 0 bases short and J 0 bases short, with 8 bases between. Per the germline V gene, CDR1 is LGHNA and CDR2 is YNFKEQ. In nucleotides, the CDR3 is TGTGCCAGCAGCCAAGATTCCGGGGCGAACACCGGGGAGCTGTTTTTT. Its translation is CASSQDSGANTGELFF.

The chain uses TRBV7-9 and TRBJ1-2; maybe TRBD1 (5 bases). V dropped 0 bases and J dropped 4 bases, with 18 bases sitting between them. Germline values: CDR1 SEHNR, CDR2 FQNEAQ (reference sequence). The CDR3 is 17 amino acids. This CDR3 is CASSLAGQGPSGYGYTF. The CDR3 region has the DNA TGTGCCAGCAGCTTAGCTGGGCAGGGCCCGTCGGGCTATGGCTACACCTTC.

The V and J genes are TRBV28 and TRBJ2-5, with TRBD2 matching 9 bases. The CDR3 covers 13 residues. V was clipped by 7 bases and J by 5 bases; unmatched bases: 5. The V gene's germline CDR1 is MDHEN and CDR2 SYDVKM. The chain's CDR3 is CASNAGGQETQYF. CDR3 nucleotide sequence: TGTGCCAGCAATGCGGGAGGGCAGGAGACCCAGTACTTC. Together with reference TRBV28 and TRBJ2-5, the CDR3 gives the full variable domain: DVKVTQSSRYLVKRTGEKVFLECVQDMDHENMFWYRQDPGLGLRLIYFSYDVKMKEKGDIPEGYSVSREKKERFSLILESASTNQTSMYLCASNAGGQETQYFGPGTRLLVL.

This clone has just one count. The chain employs TRBV5-5 and TRBJ1-5, with D perhaps matching TRBD1 (6 bases). This CDR3 has 14 amino acids. V lost 4 bases and J lost 3, with 11 bases in between. Germline V gene sequence: CDR1 SGHKS, CDR2 YYEKEE (reference sequence). CDR3 bases: TGTGCCAGCAGCCCTGACAGGTACAATCAGCCCCAGCATTTT. As protein: CASSPDRYNQPQHF. The variable domain in full, completed from reference TRBV5-5 and TRBJ1-5, reads DAGVTQSPTHLIKTRGQQVTLRCSPISGHKSVSWYQQVLGQGPQFIFQYYEKEERGRGNFPDRFSARQFPNYSSELNVNALLLGDSALYLCASSPDRYNQPQHFGDGTRLSIL.

The genes are TRBV15 and TRBJ2-7, with 10 positions matching TRBD2. V lost 0 bases and J lost 3; bases outside the gene matches: 8. CDR1 is LNHNV and CDR2 is YYDKDF in the germline V gene (reference sequence). The CDR3 covers 17 residues. The CDR3 protein is CATSREGASGSGYEQYF. In DNA form, the CDR3 reads TGTGCCACCAGCAGAGAAGGGGCTAGCGGGAGCGGCTACGAGCAGTACTTC.

The chain uses TRBV7-2 and TRBJ2-1, with a tentative D call TRBD1 (6 bases). This CDR3 region has 14 residues. With 7 bases removed from V and 4 bases from J, the gap between germline ends came to 14 bases. Germline assignment: CDR1 SGHTA and CDR2 FQGNSA. In DNA form, the CDR3 reads TGTGCCAGCACTTTAAACAGGGCTTACAATGAGCAGTTCTTC. Translating it yields CASTLNRAYNEQFF.